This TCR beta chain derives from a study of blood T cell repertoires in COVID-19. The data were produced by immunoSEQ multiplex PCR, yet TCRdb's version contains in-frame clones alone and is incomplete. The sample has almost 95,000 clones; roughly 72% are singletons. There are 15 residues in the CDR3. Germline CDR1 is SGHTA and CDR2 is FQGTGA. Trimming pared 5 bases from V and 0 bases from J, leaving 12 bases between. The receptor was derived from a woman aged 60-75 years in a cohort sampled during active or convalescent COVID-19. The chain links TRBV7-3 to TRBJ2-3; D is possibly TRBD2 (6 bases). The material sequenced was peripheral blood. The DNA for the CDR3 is TGTGCCAGCAGCCCAGGCGGGACGAGCACAGATACGCAGTATTTT. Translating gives CASSPGGTSTDTQYF.